Included here is one T cell receptor (beta chain) sequence, with context. As yet, its antigen is unknown. This CDR3 has 14 residues. Germline loops: CDR1 SEHNR, CDR2 FQNEAQ (reference sequence). V gave up 5 bases and J gave up 7 bases; unmatched junction bases: 8. The data originate from a study of T cells after yellow fever vaccination. General study points: From the bulk population, abundant clonotypes could contaminate and appear within FACS-sorted repertoires. A large majority of primary-vaccination clones showed up again after the booster (approximately 95% CD4, around 85% CD8).

UMIs and a universal primer site were added when TCR cDNA was made by 5'RACE template switching. TCRdb passed the 5' RACE reads through MiXCR, listing each CDR3 protein once. Of some 350,000 distinct CDR3 sequences detected, around 10% appear once; the ten largest clones hold less than 20%. The sequence came from a man between 18 and 29 years old who received the YFV17D yellow fever vaccine. Sequencing used PBMCs, obtained on the day of the first yellow fever vaccination. The chain has TRBV7-9 and TRBJ1-5; 7 nucleotides align to TRBD1. DNA for the CDR3: TGTGCCAGCAGCGGGAGGGGAGGGGGCCAGCCCCAGCATTTT. Translated: CASSGRGGGQPQHF. Complete variable domain (other parts from reference TRBV7-9 and TRBJ1-5): DTGVSQNPRHKITKRGQNVTFRCDPISEHNRLYWYRQTLGQGPEFLTYFQNEAQLEKSRLLSDRFSAERPKGSFSTLEIQRTEQGDSAMYLCASSGRGGGQPQHFGDGTRLSIL.